The 10 T cell receptor beta chains in this list originate from one sample, sequenced in a study of early stage breast cancer tumors. Sequencing used immunoSEQ multiplex PCR; TCRdb keeps in-frame clones, though not all of them. The top ten clones hold around 3.4% of a sample with some 70,000 clones, 70% to 85% of them seen once. Sequencing was performed on blood. These receptors came from a person in their 60s with breast cancer.

This chain links TRBV2 with TRBJ2-7; 8 bases are shared with TRBD2. Germline trimming cut 8 bases from V and 3 bases from J; bases unmatched to any gene: 12. CDR3 length: 15 residues. Germline CDR1 and CDR2: SNHLY and FYNNEI. The CDR3 protein is CASLGQREIFYEQYF. The CDR3 nucleotides read TGTGCCAGCTTGGGGCAGCGGGAGATTTTCTACGAGCAGTACTTC.

The CDR3 is CASSRDNAYEQYF. The CDR3, as DNA: TGTGCCAGCAGTAGGGACAACGCCTACGAGCAGTACTTC. V and J are TRBV2 and TRBJ2-7, with D perhaps matching TRBD1 (6 bases). The CDR3 sequence is 13 residues long. The V end lost 5 bases, the J end lost 2 bases, and 10 bases lay between the germline ends. Germline V CDR1 and CDR2: SNHLY, FYNNEI.

This chain links TRBV11-2 with TRBJ2-2; unclear D gene. Germline V gene sequence: CDR1 SGHAT, CDR2 FQNNGV. This CDR3 comprises 12 residues. V lost 5 bases and J 5 bases, leaving 6 bases between the germline ends. The CDR3 sequence: CASSRMTGELFF. CDR3 sequence (DNA): TGTGCCAGCAGCCGAATGACCGGGGAGCTGTTTTTT.

The chain has TRBV6-6 and TRBJ1-1; 7 bases map to TRBD1. CDR1 MNHNY and CDR2 SVGAGI come from the germline V gene (reference sequence). With 2 bases clipped from V and 13 bases from J, the junction kept 16 bases outside the gene matches. There are 15 residues in the CDR3. The CDR3 loop is CASSYIPTGSQSVFF. The CDR3 DNA follows: TGTGCCAGCAGTTACATCCCGACAGGGTCTCAGAGCGTTTTCTTT.

This clone came up once. The V gene is TRBV7-3, the J gene TRBJ2-7, with a weak D call TRBD1 (5 bases). CDR1 is SGHTA, CDR2 FQGTGA, per germline. This CDR3 is built from 13 residues. Trimming removed 1 base from V and 5 bases from J, with 9 bases in between. CDR3 loop: CASSLIREHEQYF. Written as DNA, the CDR3 is TGTGCCAGCAGCTTAATCAGGGAACACGAGCAGTACTTC. Complete variable domain (other parts from reference TRBV7-3 and TRBJ2-7): GAGVSQTPSNKVTEKGKYVELRCDPISGHTALYWYRQSLGQGPEFLIYFQGTGAADDSGLPNDRFFAVRPEGSVSTLKIQRTERGDSAVYLCASSLIREHEQYFGPGTRLTVT.

This clone has only a few counts. The chain joins TRBV5-1 to TRBJ1-6; 10 bases line up with TRBD1. CDR1 and CDR2 from the germline V gene are SGHRS and YFSETQ. The CDR3 covers 14 residues. V lost 4 bases, J lost 9 bases, and 4 bases stayed unmatched. CDR3: CASSPGQGGSPLHF. In DNA, the CDR3 is TGCGCCAGCAGCCCAGGACAGGGGGGTTCACCCCTCCACTTT.

This clone turned up a few times. The rearrangement links TRBV28 to TRBJ1-1, with D hard to call. Deletions cut 6 bases from V and 1 base from J, with 15 bases between. The V gene's germline CDR1 is MDHEN and CDR2 SYDVKM. The CDR3 totals 15 residues. This CDR3 reads CASSQLGYQNTEAFF. The CDR3 nucleotides read TGTGCCAGCAGCCAACTAGGGTATCAGAACACTGAAGCTTTCTTT.

The J gene is TRBJ1-1, the V gene TRBV6-5, with D tentatively TRBD1 (6 bases). CDR1 and CDR2 (germline): MNHEY, SVGAGI. The CDR3 is made up of 14 amino acids. With 4 bases removed from V and 4 bases from J, the gap between germline ends came to 13 bases. The CDR3 loop is CASSSNRVLTEAFF. The DNA for the CDR3 is TGTGCCAGCAGTTCAAACAGGGTCCTCACTGAAGCTTTCTTT.

The chain has TRBV5-1 and TRBJ2-7, with D perhaps matching TRBD2 (5 bases). This CDR3 contains 16 residues. CDR1 and CDR2 from the germline V gene are SGHRS and YFSETQ. The V gene lost 4 bases and the J gene lost 3 bases, with 20 bases spanning the gap. For the CDR3, the DNA is TGCGCCAGCAGCCCGACCGTCGGGGTTAGAAACTACGAGCAGTACTTC. It encodes CASSPTVGVRNYEQYF.

The chain has TRBV19 and TRBJ1-2; 7 bases fit TRBD1. J lost 1 base, V lost 3 bases, and 5 bases had no gene match. The CDR3 has 15 amino acids. Germline-derived CDR1 and CDR2 are LNHDA and SQIVND (reference sequence). In DNA, the CDR3 is TGTGCCAGTAGTATGGGAACAGGGGATAACTATGGCTACACCTTC. This translates into CASSMGTGDNYGYTF.